Below are 17 T cell receptor beta chains sequenced from a single sample in a study of CD8 T cells in Susac syndrome. RNA was extracted with the RNeasy kit, and a quantity of roughly 0.45 to 1 ug was reverse transcribed using random hexamers. TCRdb called the immunoSEQ multiplex PCR reads again in MiXCR, with one record for every CDR3 protein. The repertoire holds 150,000 to 200,000 distinct CDR3 sequences, with roughly 92% as singletons. Sequenced input: CD4+ T cells from PBMCs. The receptors were sampled from a human donor with multiple sclerosis.

The V call is TRBV28, the J call TRBJ1-2; D uncertain. The CDR3 extends over 13 amino acids. V was cut by 6 bases and J by 4 bases, with 12 bases left in between. CDR1 and CDR2 from the germline V gene are MDHEN and SYDVKM. CDR3: CASSLTLFYGYTF. DNA for the CDR3: TGTGCCAGCAGCCTGACCCTTTTCTATGGCTACACCTTC.

Concerning this clonotype: The germline gene is not matched at one end of the junction; a read error may be the cause. This chain connects TRBV7-7 to TRBJ2-2; 7 bases are a match to TRBD1. CDR1 and CDR2 from the germline V gene are SSHAT and FNYEAQ (reference sequence). The CDR3 spans 13 residues. For the CDR3, the DNA is TGTGCTAGCAGCACAGGGGCGGACCGGGAGCTGTTTTTT. Amino acid sequence: CASSTGADRELFF.

The chain joins TRBV7-2 to TRBJ2-2; D perhaps matches TRBD1 (5 bases). The V end was cut by 5 bases, the J end by 6 bases, with 16 bases between. CDR3 size: 15 residues. Germline loops: CDR1 SGHTA, CDR2 FQGNSA. The CDR3 here is CASSPFSGLSGELFF. The CDR3 DNA reads as TGTGCCAGCAGCCCCTTCTCAGGGTTGTCCGGGGAGCTGTTTTTT.

The gene calls are TRBV7-8 and TRBJ1-1; the D is unclear. Deletions cut 5 bases from V and 0 bases from J, with 7 bases between. Per germline, CDR1 SGHVS and CDR2 FQNEAQ. CDR3 length equals 13 residues. CDR3 bases: TGTGCCAGCAGCATGGACGTGAACACTGAAGCTTTCTTT. Amino acids: CASSMDVNTEAFF. The variable domain in full, completed from reference TRBV7-8 and TRBJ1-1, reads GAGVSQSPRYKVAKRGQDVALRCDPISGHVSLFWYQQALGQGPEFLTYFQNEAQLDKSGLPSDRFFAERPEGSVSTLKIQRTQQEDSAVYLCASSMDVNTEAFFGQGTRLTVV.

This sequence joins TRBV20-1 and TRBJ1-2, with 10 bases identical to TRBD1. V lost 6 bases and J lost 7; bases outside the gene matches: 5. In germline, CDR1 is DFQATT, CDR2 SNEGSKA (reference sequence). The CDR3 totals 12 residues. CDR3 DNA: TGCAGTGCGATACGGACAGGGGGTGGCTACACCTTC. Residues: CSAIRTGGGYTF.

The chain joins TRBV15 to TRBJ2-5; the match to TRBD2 covers 14 bases. The length of the CDR3 is 16 residues. Germline V gives CDR1 LNHNV, CDR2 YYDKDF (reference sequence). The trim removed 5 bases at V and 4 bases at J, leaving 6 bases unmatched. The CDR3 reads CATSRAGTSGRETQYF. CDR3 bases: TGTGCCACCAGCCGAGCCGGGACTAGCGGGAGAGAGACCCAGTACTTC.

This clonotype was detected only once. V and J are TRBV7-9 and TRBJ2-7, with D possibly matching TRBD2 (7 bases). Germline V gives CDR1 SEHNR, CDR2 FQNEAQ (reference sequence). V lost 1 base and J lost 2, with 12 bases in between. This CDR3 contains 15 residues. The CDR3 is CASSLEGGVAYEQYF. The CDR3 DNA sequence: TGTGCCAGCAGCTTAGAGGGGGGGGTGGCCTACGAGCAGTACTTC.

The gene calls are TRBV12-3 or TRBV12-4 and TRBJ2-2; possible D gene TRBD1, 6 bases. The V and J ends lost 5 bases and 3 bases respectively, with 10 bases between them. The CDR3 consists of 14 residues. CDR3 in DNA: TGTGCCAGCAGTCCACAGGGAGACACCGGGGAGCTGTTTTTT. Translated, it gives CASSPQGDTGELFF.

The chain carries TRBV7-3 and TRBJ1-1; D call uncertain. The V end lost 3 bases, the J end lost 0 bases, and 8 bases lay between the germline ends. The CDR3 extends over 14 amino acids. In germline, CDR1 is SGHTA, CDR2 FQGTGA. DNA for the CDR3: TGTGCCAGCAGCTTGGGTACGATGAACACTGAAGCTTTCTTT. It yields the protein CASSLGTMNTEAFF.

The chain joins TRBV29-1 to TRBJ2-1, with 7 bases that match TRBD2. Trimming removed 6 bases from V and 10 bases from J; junction bases left unmatched: 15. Germline assignment: CDR1 SQVTM and CDR2 ANQGSEA. The CDR3 totals 14 residues. CDR3 sequence reads: CSVGTLAGSGEQFF. The CDR3 region has the DNA TGCAGCGTGGGGACCTTAGCGGGCTCAGGAGAGCAGTTCTTC.

The genes are TRBV6-2 or TRBV6-3 and TRBJ1-1; D perhaps matches TRBD1 (6 bases). V dropped 5 bases and J dropped 5 bases, with 15 bases sitting between them. Germline assignment: CDR1 MNHEY and CDR2 SVGEGT. This CDR3 has 14 amino acids. The CDR3 coding sequence is TGTGCCAGCAGTACTGGGCTTGGACAGACTGAAGCTTTCTTT. Translating it yields CASSTGLGQTEAFF.

The rearrangement links TRBV10-3 to TRBJ2-7; 11 bases match TRBD1. CDR1 is ENHRY and CDR2 is SYGVKD in the germline V gene. The CDR3 spans 13 residues. Trimming cost V 7 bases and J 4 bases; bases outside gene matches: 3. DNA of the CDR3: TGTGCCATCAAAGGACAGGGGGCTTACGAGCAGTACTTC. Its translation: CAIKGQGAYEQYF.

This rearrangement joins TRBV28 to TRBJ1-2, with TRBD1 as a possible D gene (5 bases). The CDR3 contains 17 residues. V shed 3 bases and J shed 1 base, with 18 bases lying between them. CDR1 and CDR2 (germline): MDHEN, SYDVKM. CDR3 sequence reads: CASSLDPGGYHNYGYTF. The CDR3 bases are TGTGCCAGCAGTTTGGACCCCGGGGGGTACCATAACTATGGCTACACCTTC.

This clonotype was observed once. The gene calls are TRBV9 and TRBJ2-1; D ambiguous. The V gene lost 2 bases and the J gene lost 9 bases, with 15 bases spanning the gap. The CDR3 contains 14 residues. Germline lookup yields CDR1 SGDLS and CDR2 YYNGEE. CDR3 residues: CASSVYKDFSEQFF. The CDR3 DNA follows: TGTGCCAGCAGCGTGTATAAAGATTTCAGTGAGCAGTTCTTC.

V and J are TRBV24-1 and TRBJ1-2; no definite D call. Germline V CDR1 and CDR2: KGHDR, SFDVKD. There are 15 residues in the CDR3. The V end lost 10 bases, the J end lost 4 bases, and 21 bases lay between the germline ends. The CDR3 sequence: CATSPGRPVSYGYTF. The CDR3 DNA reads TGTGCCACTAGTCCCGGACGGCCCGTCAGCTATGGCTACACCTTC.

The chain links TRBV3-1 to TRBJ1-1; TRBD1 matches at 9 bases. The V gene's germline CDR1 is LGHDT and CDR2 YNNKEL (reference sequence). V was clipped by 4 bases and J by 4 bases; unmatched bases: 7. The length of the CDR3 is 15 residues. CDR3 coding DNA: TGTGCCAGCAGCCCCTGGGACAGGGAAGCCACTGAAGCTTTCTTT. Protein product: CASSPWDREATEAFF.

The chain couples TRBV12-5 to TRBJ2-2; 12 bases match TRBD2. CDR1 LGHNT and CDR2 FRNRAP come from the germline V gene. There are 16 residues in the CDR3. Trimming at V came to 6 bases and at J to 7 bases, leaving 9 bases not matched to a gene. The CDR3 region is CASGRRLAGDSGELFF. In DNA, the CDR3 is TGTGCTAGTGGCCGCAGACTAGCGGGAGATAGCGGGGAGCTGTTTTTT.